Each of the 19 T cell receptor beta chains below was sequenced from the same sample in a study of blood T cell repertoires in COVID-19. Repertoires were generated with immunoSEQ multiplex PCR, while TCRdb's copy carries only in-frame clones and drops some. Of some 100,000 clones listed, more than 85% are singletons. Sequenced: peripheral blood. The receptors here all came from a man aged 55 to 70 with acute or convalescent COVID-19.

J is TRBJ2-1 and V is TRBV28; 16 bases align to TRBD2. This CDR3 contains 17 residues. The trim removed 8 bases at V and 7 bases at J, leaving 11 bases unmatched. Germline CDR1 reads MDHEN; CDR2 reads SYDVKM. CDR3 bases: TGTGCCAGCGGCTCCGGGACTAGCGGGAGGGCCTGGAATGAGCAGTTCTTC. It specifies CASGSGTSGRAWNEQFF.

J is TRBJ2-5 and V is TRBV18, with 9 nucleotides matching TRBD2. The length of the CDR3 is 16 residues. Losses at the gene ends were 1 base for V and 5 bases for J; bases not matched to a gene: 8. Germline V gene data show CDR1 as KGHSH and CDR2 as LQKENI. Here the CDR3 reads CASSPLIAGAWETQYF. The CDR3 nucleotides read TGTGCCAGCTCACCACTGATAGCGGGAGCGTGGGAGACCCAGTACTTC.

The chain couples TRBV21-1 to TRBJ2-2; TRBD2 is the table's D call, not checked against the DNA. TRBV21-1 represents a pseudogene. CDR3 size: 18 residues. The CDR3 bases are TGTGCCAGCAGCAAACCCCGGACTAGCGGGAGTCGGACCGGGGAGCTGTTTTTT. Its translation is CASSKPRTSGSRTGELFF.

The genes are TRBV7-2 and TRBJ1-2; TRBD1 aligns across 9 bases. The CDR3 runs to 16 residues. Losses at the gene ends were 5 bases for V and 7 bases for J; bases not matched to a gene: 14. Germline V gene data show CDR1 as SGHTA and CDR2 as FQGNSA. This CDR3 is CASSPGTGILGAGYTF. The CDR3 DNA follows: TGTGCCAGCAGCCCAGGGACAGGGATCTTAGGGGCTGGCTACACCTTC.

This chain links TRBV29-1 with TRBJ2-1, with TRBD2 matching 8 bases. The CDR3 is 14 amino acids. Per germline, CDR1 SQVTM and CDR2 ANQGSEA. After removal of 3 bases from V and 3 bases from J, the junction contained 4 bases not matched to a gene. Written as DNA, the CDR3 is TGCAGCGTTGACGCCACTAGCGGCTACAATGAGCAGTTCTTC. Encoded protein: CSVDATSGYNEQFF.

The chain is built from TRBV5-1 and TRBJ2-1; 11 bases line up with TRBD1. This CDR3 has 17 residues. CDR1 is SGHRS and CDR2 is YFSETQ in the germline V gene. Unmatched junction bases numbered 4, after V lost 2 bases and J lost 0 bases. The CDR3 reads CASSFGTGGSSYNEQFF. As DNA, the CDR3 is TGCGCCAGCAGCTTCGGGACAGGGGGTAGCTCCTACAATGAGCAGTTCTTC.

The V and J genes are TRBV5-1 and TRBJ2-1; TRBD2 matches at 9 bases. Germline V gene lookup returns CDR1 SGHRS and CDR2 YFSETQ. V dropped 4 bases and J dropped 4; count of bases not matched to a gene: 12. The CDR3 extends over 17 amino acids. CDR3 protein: CASSPQGLAQPYNEQFF. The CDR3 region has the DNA TGCGCCAGCAGCCCACAAGGACTAGCGCAACCTTACAATGAGCAGTTCTTC.

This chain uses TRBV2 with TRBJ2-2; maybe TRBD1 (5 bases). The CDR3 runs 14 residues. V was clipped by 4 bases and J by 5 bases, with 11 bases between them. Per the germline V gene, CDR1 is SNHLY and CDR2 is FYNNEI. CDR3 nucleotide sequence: TGTGCCAGCAGTGCGACCAGGGCGACCGGGGAGCTGTTTTTT. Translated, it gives CASSATRATGELFF.

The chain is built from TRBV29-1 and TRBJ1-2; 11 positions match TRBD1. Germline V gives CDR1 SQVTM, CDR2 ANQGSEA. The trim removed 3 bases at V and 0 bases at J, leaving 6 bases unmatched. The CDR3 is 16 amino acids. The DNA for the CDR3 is TGCAGCGTTGATTTGGGACAGGGGGGTTCTAACTATGGCTACACCTTC. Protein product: CSVDLGQGGSNYGYTF.

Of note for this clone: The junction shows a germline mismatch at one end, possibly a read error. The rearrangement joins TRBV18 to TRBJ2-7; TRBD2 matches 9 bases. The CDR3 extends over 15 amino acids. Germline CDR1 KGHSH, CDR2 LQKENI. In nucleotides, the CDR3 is TGTGCCAGCTCACGGATAAGCGGGAGGTCCTCCGAGCAGTACTTC. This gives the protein CASSRISGRSSEQYF.

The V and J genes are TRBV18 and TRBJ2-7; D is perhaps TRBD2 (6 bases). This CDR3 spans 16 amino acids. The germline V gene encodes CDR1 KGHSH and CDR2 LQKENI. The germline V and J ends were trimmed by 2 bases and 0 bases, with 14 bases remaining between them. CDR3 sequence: CASSPITAGSSYEQYF. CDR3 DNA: TGTGCCAGCTCACCAATTACAGCGGGTAGCTCCTACGAGCAGTACTTC.

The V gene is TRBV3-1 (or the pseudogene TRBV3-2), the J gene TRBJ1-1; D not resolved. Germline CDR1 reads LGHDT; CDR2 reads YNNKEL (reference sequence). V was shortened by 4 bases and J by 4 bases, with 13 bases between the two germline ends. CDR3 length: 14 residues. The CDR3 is CASSPPGVSTEAFF. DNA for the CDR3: TGTGCCAGCAGCCCCCCCGGGGTGAGCACTGAAGCTTTCTTT.

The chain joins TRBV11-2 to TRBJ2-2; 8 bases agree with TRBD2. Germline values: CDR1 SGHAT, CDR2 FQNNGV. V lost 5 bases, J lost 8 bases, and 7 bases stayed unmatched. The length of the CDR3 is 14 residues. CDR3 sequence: CASSILAGGGELFF. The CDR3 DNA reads TGTGCCAGCAGCATCCTAGCGGGCGGGGGGGAGCTGTTTTTT.

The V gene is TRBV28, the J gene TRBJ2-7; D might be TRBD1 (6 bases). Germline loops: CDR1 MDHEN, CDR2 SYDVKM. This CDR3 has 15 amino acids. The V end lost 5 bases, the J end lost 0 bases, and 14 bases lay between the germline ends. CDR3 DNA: TGTGCCAGCAGTAGCCCGACAGGACGCTCCTACGAGCAGTACGTC. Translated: CASSSPTGRSYEQYV.

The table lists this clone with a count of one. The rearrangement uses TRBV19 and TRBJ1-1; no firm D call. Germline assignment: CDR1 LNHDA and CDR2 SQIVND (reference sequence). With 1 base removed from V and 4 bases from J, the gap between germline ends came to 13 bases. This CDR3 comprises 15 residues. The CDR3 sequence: CASSIGRAAGTEAFF. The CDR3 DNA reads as TGTGCCAGTAGTATAGGACGGGCCGCGGGCACTGAAGCTTTCTTT.

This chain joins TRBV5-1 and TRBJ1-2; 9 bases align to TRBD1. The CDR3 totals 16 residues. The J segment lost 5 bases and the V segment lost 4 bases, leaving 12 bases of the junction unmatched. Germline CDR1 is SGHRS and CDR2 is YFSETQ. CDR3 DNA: TGCGCCAGCAGCCCGGGGGGGACAGGGACGATGTATGGCTACACCTTC. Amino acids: CASSPGGTGTMYGYTF.

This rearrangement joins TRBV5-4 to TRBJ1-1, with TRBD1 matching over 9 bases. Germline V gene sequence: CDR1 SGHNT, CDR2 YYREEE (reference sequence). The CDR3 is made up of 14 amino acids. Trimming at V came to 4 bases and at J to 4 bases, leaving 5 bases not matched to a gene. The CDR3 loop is CASSPKGQGTEAFF. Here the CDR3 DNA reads TGTGCCAGCAGCCCCAAGGGACAGGGCACTGAAGCTTTCTTT.

The CDR3 spells CASSLTSGRAHEQFF. For the CDR3, the DNA is TGTGCCAGCAGCCTCACGAGCGGGAGGGCCCATGAGCAGTTCTTC. The chain uses TRBV14 and TRBJ2-1, with 10 positions matching TRBD2. J gave up 8 bases and V 4 bases, and 8 bases lay outside the gene matches. This CDR3 is 15 amino acids long. Per the germline V gene, CDR1 is SGHDN and CDR2 is FVKESK.

CDR3 protein: CASSPPVGQGFGGELFF. CDR3 coding DNA: TGTGCCAGCAGTCCCCCAGTCGGACAGGGGTTTGGCGGGGAGCTGTTTTTT. The rearrangement uses TRBV7-3 and TRBJ2-2, with 9 bases identical to TRBD1. The CDR3 is made up of 17 amino acids. Looked up from germline, CDR1 is SGHTA and CDR2 is FQGTGA. V lost 6 bases, J lost 7 bases, and 15 bases stayed unmatched.